This T cell receptor beta chain was identified in a study of cytomegalovirus exposure and HLA in healthy donors. Study observations and caveats: The listing of about 150 TCR beta chains classed them as cytomegalovirus-associated. Within the data, a cluster of highly shared sequence variants was likely a sequencing artifact.

This clone was counted a few times. What it recognizes is unknown. Primers for the PCR totalled 60 Vbeta and 13 Jbeta. The protocol was immunoSEQ multiplex PCR, while the TCRdb copy is restricted to in-frame clones and leaves out a portion. The sample lists 150,000 to 200,000 clones; roughly 80% were seen once. Trimming left V 4 bases short and J 8 bases short, with 17 bases between. Germline assignment: CDR1 WNHNN and CDR2 SYGVQD (reference sequence). The CDR3 runs 14 residues. The rearrangement links TRBV10-1 to TRBJ1-1, with no clear D. Input material: PBMCs. The source is a man aged 25 to 40 in good health and CMV-seropositive. DNA of the CDR3: TGCGCCAGCAGTGCCCTCTGGGAGAAGAGAGAAGCTTTCTTT. The encoded protein is CASSALWEKREAFF.